These T cell receptor beta chains were read from a single sample in a study of control samples from healthy donors and cancer patients. Sequencing was performed with immunoSEQ multiplex PCR; in TCRdb, only in-frame clones are kept and a portion is missing. The top ten clones hold about 2.4% of a sample with about 55,000 clones, 85% to 95% of them seen once. Sequenced material: blood. The origin of the receptors is a man aged 25 to 45 in good health. Both conserved end residues are part of each CDR3. Each record gives: D gene, V gene, clone size, J gene, CDR3 protein, CDR3 DNA. A D gene is named only where the DNA matches it firmly. Clone size is given for some rows only: seen once, a few or many times, or a class if the clone is expanded.

TRBD1	TRBV7-9	once	TRBJ1-2	CASSSGQAMIYGYTF	TGTGCCAGCAGCTCCGGACAGGCCATGATTTATGGCTACACCTTC
NA	TRBV7-2	NA	TRBJ2-5	CASSLVAGVQTQYF	TGTGCCAGCAGCTTAGTAGCAGGGGTGCAGACCCAGTACTTC
NA	TRBV20-1	NA	TRBJ1-5	CSASRGNQPQHF	TGCAGTGCTAGTAGGGGTAATCAGCCCCAGCATTTT
NA	TRBV5-4	NA	TRBJ1-6	CASSLGGAPNNSPLHF	TGTGCCAGCAGCTTGGGCGGGGCTCCAAATAATTCACCCCTCCACTTT
NA	TRBV30	once	TRBJ2-3	CAWSGSDFSTDTQYF	TGTGCCTGGAGTGGGTCTGATTTTAGCACAGATACGCAGTATTTT
NA	TRBV10-3	NA	TRBJ2-2	CAISASNTGELFF	TGTGCCATCAGTGCATCGAACACCGGGGAGCTGTTTTTT
NA	TRBV19	NA	TRBJ1-1	CASSPLPSAMNTEAFF	TGTGCCAGTAGTCCCCTCCCAAGCGCCATGAACACTGAAGCTTTCTTT
NA	TRBV7-9	NA	TRBJ2-7	CASSLMGGPHEQYF	TGTGCCAGCAGCTTAATGGGAGGTCCCCACGAGCAGTACTTC
NA	TRBV6-5	NA	TRBJ2-7	CASSYFGVSSYEQYF	TGTGCCAGCAGTTATTTCGGAGTTAGCTCCTACGAGCAGTACTTC
TRBD2	TRBV4-1	once	TRBJ2-7	CASSQDWGSGRKYF	TGCGCCAGCAGCCAAGATTGGGGGAGCGGGAGGAAGTACTTC
TRBD1	TRBV5-4	NA	TRBJ1-6	CASSQGGSPLHF	TGTGCCAGCAGCCAGGGGGGCTCACCCCTCCACTTT
NA	TRBV19	NA	TRBJ2-1	CASSIGRESYNEQFF	TGTGCCAGTAGTATAGGCAGGGAGTCCTACAATGAGCAGTTCTTC
NA	TRBV29-1	NA	TRBJ2-5	CSVGHVRETQYF	TGCAGCGTGGGGCACGTCCGGGAGACCCAGTACTTC
NA	TRBV7-3	NA	TRBJ2-5	CASWGRGGTRQETQYF	TGTGCCAGCTGGGGGCGGGGCGGGACGAGGCAAGAGACCCAGTACTTC
TRBD2	TRBV20-1	NA	TRBJ2-1	CSASREGSGQFF	TGCAGTGCTAGTCGGGAGGGGAGTGGGCAGTTCTTC
TRBD2	TRBV28	NA	TRBJ2-7	CASSLSGSEYEQYF	TGTGCCAGCAGTTTGAGCGGGAGTGAGTACGAGCAGTACTTC